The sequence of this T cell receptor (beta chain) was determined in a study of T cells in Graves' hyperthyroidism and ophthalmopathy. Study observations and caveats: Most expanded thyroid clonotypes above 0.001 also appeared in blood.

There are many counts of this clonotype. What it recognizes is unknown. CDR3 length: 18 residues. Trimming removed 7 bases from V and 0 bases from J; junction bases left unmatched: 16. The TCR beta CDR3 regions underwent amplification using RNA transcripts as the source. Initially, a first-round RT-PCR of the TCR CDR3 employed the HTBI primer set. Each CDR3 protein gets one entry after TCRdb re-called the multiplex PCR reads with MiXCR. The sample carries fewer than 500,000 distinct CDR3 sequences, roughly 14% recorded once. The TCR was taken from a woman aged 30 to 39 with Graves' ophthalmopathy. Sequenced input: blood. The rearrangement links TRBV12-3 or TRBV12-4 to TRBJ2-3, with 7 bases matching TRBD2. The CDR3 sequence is CASTTSLLTSRSTDTQYF. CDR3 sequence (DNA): TGTGCCAGCACCACATCCCTCTTGACTAGCCGGAGCACAGATACGCAGTATTTT.